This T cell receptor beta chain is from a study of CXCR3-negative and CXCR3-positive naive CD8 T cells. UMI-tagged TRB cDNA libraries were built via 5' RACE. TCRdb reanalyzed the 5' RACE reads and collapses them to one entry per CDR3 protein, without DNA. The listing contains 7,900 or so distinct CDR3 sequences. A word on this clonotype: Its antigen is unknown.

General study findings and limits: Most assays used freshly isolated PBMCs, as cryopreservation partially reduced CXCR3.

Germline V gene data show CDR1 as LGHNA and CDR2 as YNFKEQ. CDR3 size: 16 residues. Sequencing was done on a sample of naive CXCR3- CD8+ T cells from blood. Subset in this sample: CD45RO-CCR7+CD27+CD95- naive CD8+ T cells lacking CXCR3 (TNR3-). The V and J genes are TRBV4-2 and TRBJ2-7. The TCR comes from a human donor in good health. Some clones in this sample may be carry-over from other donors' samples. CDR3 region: CASSQDLGLAAHEQYF.